The source of this T cell receptor (beta chain) is a study of regulatory T cells in long-lasting Graves disease. Overall study context: Newly diagnosed Graves' patients had taken antithyroid drugs under 3 months.

Germline V CDR1 and CDR2: MNHEY, SVGEGT. The CDR3 is made up of 15 amino acids. Losses at the gene ends were 7 bases for V and 6 bases for J; bases not matched to a gene: 13. The table lists this clonotype with many counts. CDR3-region Arm-PCR and iRepertoire HTBI primers produced the TCR beta libraries. From the multiplex PCR reads, TCRdb called clonotypes with MiXCR, one entry per CDR3 protein. The top ten hold more than 15% of the sample, which has roughly 610,000 distinct CDR3 sequences, roughly 15% seen once. Described time point: newly diagnosed GD, antithyroid drugs for less than 3 months. Scientists built the TCR library using RNA that was extracted from PBMCs. The data were also submitted as part of a second study, on T cells in Graves' hyperthyroidism and ophthalmopathy.

This receptor was obtained from a woman in her 30s with Graves disease. The specimen was peripheral blood mononuclear cells (PBMCs), collected at new diagnosis, from a patient treated with antithyroid drugs. The chain couples TRBV6-2 or TRBV6-3 to TRBJ2-7, with 9 bases matching TRBD2. CDR3 residues: CASNLLGLAGSEQYF. CDR3 coding DNA: TGTGCCAGCAACTTACTGGGTCTAGCGGGAAGCGAGCAGTACTTC.